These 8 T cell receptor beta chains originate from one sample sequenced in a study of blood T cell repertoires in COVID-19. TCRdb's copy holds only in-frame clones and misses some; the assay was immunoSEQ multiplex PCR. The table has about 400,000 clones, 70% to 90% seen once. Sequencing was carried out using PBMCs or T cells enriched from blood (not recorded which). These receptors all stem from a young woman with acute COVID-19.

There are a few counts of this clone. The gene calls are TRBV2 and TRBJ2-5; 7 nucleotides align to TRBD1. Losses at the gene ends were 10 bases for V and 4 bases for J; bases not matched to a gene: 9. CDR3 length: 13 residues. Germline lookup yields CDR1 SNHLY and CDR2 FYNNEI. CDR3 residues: CATHRGLGETQYF. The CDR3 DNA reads TGTGCCACACACAGGGGCCTCGGAGAGACCCAGTACTTC.

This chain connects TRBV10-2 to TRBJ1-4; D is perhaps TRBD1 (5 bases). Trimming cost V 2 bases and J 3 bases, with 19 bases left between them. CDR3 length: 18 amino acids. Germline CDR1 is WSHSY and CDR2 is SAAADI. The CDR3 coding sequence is TGCGCCAGCAGTGAGGTATCCCGGGGGTCCGGTTCTAATGAAAAACTGTTTTTT. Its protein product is CASSEVSRGSGSNEKLFF.

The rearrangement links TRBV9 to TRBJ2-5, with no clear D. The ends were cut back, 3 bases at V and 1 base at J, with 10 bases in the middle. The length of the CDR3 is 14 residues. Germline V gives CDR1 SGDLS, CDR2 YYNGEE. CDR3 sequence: CASSGSQRQETQYF. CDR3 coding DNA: TGTGCCAGCAGCGGAAGCCAACGCCAAGAGACCCAGTACTTC.

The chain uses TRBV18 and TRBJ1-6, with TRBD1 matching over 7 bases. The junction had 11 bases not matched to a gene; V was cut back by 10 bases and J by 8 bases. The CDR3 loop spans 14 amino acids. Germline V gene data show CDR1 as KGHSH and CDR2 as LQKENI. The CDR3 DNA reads TGTGCCACCACAGGGGTGGAAGGGGATTCACCCCTCCACTTT. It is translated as CATTGVEGDSPLHF.

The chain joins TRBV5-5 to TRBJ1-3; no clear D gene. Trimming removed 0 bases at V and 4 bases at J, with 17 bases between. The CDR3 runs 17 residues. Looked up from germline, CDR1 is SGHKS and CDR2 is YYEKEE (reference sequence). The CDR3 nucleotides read TGTGCCAGCAGCTTGGTCTCCTCGTCCCTGCGGGGAAACACCATATATTTT. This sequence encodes CASSLVSSSLRGNTIYF.

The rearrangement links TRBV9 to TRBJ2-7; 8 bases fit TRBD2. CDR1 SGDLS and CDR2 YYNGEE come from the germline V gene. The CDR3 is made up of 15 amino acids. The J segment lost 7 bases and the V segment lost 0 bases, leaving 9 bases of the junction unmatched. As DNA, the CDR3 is TGTGCCAGCAGCGTAGGAGCGGGAGAATCGAGGGAGCAGTACTTC. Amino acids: CASSVGAGESREQYF.

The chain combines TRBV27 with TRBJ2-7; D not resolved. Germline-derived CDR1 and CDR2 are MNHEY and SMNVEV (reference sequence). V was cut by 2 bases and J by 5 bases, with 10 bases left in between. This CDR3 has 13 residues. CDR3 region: CASSLANPHEQYF. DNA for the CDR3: TGTGCCAGCAGTTTAGCTAACCCCCACGAGCAGTACTTC.

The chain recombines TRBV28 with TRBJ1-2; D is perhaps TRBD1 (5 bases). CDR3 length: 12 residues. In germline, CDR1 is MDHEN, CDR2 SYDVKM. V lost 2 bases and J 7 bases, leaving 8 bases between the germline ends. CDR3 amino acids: CASSLGRAGYTF. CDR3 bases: TGTGCCAGCAGTTTAGGCAGGGCTGGCTACACCTTC.